This T cell receptor (beta chain) was identified in a study of OX40 agonist ivuxolimab in advanced cancers. Study findings and constraints: No determination was made of the antigen specificity of the expanded peripheral T cells.

Note on this clone: The antigen is not known.

Some clones are missing from TCRdb's copy, which holds only in-frame ones; the method was immunoSEQ multiplex PCR. The table records around 16,000 clones, roughly 81% of them present only once. The study sampled blood at baseline, cycle 4 day 1, and cycle 7 day 1. The CDR3 runs to 15 residues. The V and J ends lost 0 bases and 5 bases, in that order; junction bases with no gene match: 2. Looked up from germline, CDR1 is LGHNA and CDR2 is YSLEER. This chain joins TRBV4-3 and TRBJ1-4, with TRBD1 identical over 8 bases. This TCR derives from an adult with an advanced solid tumor such as melanoma, head and neck, liver or kidney cancer. This material consisted of CD4+ or CD8+ T cells sorted from blood, taken in a trial of the OX40 agonist ivuxolimab. CDR3 amino acids: CASSQEDRENEKLFF. CDR3 sequence (DNA): TGCGCCAGCAGCCAAGAGGACAGGGAAAATGAAAAACTGTTTTTT.